The rows below give T cell receptor beta chains drawn from one sample of a study of T cell responses to AZD1222 COVID-19 vaccine. Sequencing used immunoSEQ multiplex PCR; TCRdb keeps in-frame clones, though not all of them. Among about 170,000 clones listed, 80% to 95% were seen once. The sequencing used peripheral blood, collected on day 0 of AZD1222 vaccination. Receptor source: an adult in good health. CDR3s include the opening cysteine and the closing phenylalanine or tryptophan. The D gene is left open where the match is weak. Expanded clones are given a class, and other clones once, few, many or no size at all.

V gene	clone size	J gene	D gene	CDR3 protein	CDR3 DNA
TRBV7-9	NA	TRBJ1-1	NA	CASSSMSLNTEAFF	TGTGCCAGCAGCTCCATGTCCCTGAACACTGAAGCTTTCTTT
TRBV6-2/TRBV6-3	NA	TRBJ1-1	NA	CASSYSRGRRGTEAFF	TGTGCCAGCAGTTACTCGCGGGGTCGGAGGGGTACTGAAGCTTTCTTT
TRBV6-5	NA	TRBJ1-5	NA	CASSSLGGINQPQHF	TGTGCCAGCAGTTCCCTAGGGGGGATAAATCAGCCCCAGCATTTT
TRBV5-5	NA	TRBJ1-5	NA	CASSLGDNWFQPQHF	TGTGCCAGCAGCTTGGGTGACAATTGGTTTCAGCCCCAGCATTTT
TRBV2	NA	TRBJ1-1	NA	CASSVWTANTEAFF	TGTGCCAGCAGTGTATGGACAGCGAACACTGAAGCTTTCTTT
TRBV3-1/TRBV3-2	NA	TRBJ2-7	NA	CASSQDSSQQYF	TGTGCCAGCAGCCAAGATAGTTCCCAGCAGTACTTC
TRBV11-3	once	TRBJ2-7	NA	CASSLDSPSGEQYF	TGTGCCAGCAGCTTAGATTCACCCAGTGGCGAGCAGTACTTC
TRBV19	NA	TRBJ1-2	NA	CASSMGHYNYGYTF	TGTGCCAGTAGCATGGGACACTACAACTATGGCTACACCTTC
TRBV7-9	once	TRBJ1-5	NA	CASSLYTGQGGQPQHF	TGTGCCAGCAGCTTATACACAGGGCAGGGCGGACAGCCCCAGCATTTT
TRBV7-2	NA	TRBJ2-4	TRBD1	CASSLVGQGLAKNIQYF	TGTGCCAGCAGCTTAGTGGGACAGGGTTTAGCCAAAAACATTCAGTACTTC
TRBV6-5	NA	TRBJ1-6	TRBD1	CASRTTGGGSPLHF	TGTGCCAGCAGGACGACAGGGGGAGGTTCACCCCTCCACTTT
TRBV2	NA	TRBJ2-5	TRBD1	CASSPGQVRETQYF	TGTGCCAGCAGCCCGGGACAGGTTAGGGAGACCCAGTACTTC
TRBV10-3	NA	TRBJ1-5	NA	CAISSQEIGNQPQHF	TGTGCCATCAGTTCCCAGGAGATCGGCAATCAGCCCCAGCATTTT
TRBV19	once	TRBJ2-7	TRBD1	CASKRQGPYEQYF	TGTGCCAGTAAGCGACAGGGCCCCTACGAGCAGTACTTC
TRBV4-3	NA	TRBJ2-2	NA	CASSQDWRRELFF	TGCGCCAGCAGCCAAGATTGGCGAAGGGAGCTGTTTTTT
TRBV19	NA	TRBJ1-6	NA	CASASRGGVDNSPLHF	TGTGCCAGTGCCTCGCGGGGCGGTGTGGATAATTCACCCCTCCACTTT
TRBV5-1	NA	TRBJ1-5	NA	CASSPLPGPENQPQHF	TGCGCCAGCAGTCCTCTTCCGGGACCGGAAAATCAGCCCCAGCATTTT
TRBV18	NA	TRBJ2-5	NA	CASSPPLRRPQETQYF	TGTGCCAGCTCACCACCTCTCAGGAGGCCCCAAGAGACCCAGTACTTC
TRBV27	NA	TRBJ2-7	TRBD2	CASSGRGGGDYEQYF	TGTGCCAGCAGCGGGCGTGGGGGAGGGGACTACGAGCAGTACTTC
TRBV5-1	NA	TRBJ2-7	TRBD1	CASSFSTGTALYEQYF	TGCGCCAGCAGCTTCTCAACCGGGACAGCCCTATACGAGCAGTACTTC
TRBV7-9	once	TRBJ1-5	NA	CASSLQGEQPQHF	TGTGCCAGCAGCTTACAGGGAGAACAGCCCCAGCATTTT
TRBV13	NA	TRBJ2-7	NA	CASSTGLQQYF	TGTGCCAGCAGCACGGGACTCCAGCAGTACTTC
TRBV7-9	NA	TRBJ2-7	NA	CASTPLGETYEQYF	TGTGCCAGCACCCCGCTGGGGGAGACCTACGAGCAGTACTTC
TRBV27	NA	TRBJ2-7	NA	CASSLLIRSEQYF	TGTGCCAGCAGTTTATTGATTAGATCCGAGCAGTACTTC
TRBV5-1	NA	TRBJ1-1	TRBD1	CASSFAGTGGIGTEAFF	TGCGCCAGCAGCTTTGCCGGGACAGGGGGCATAGGCACTGAAGCTTTCTTT
TRBV4-1	NA	TRBJ1-2	NA	CASSQEQVNYGYTF	TGCGCCAGCAGCCAAGAACAGGTTAACTATGGCTACACCTTC